The rows below give T cell receptor beta chains drawn from one sample of a study of shared clonotypes between healthy human individuals. Here immunoSEQ multiplex PCR was the method, and the copy in TCRdb shows in-frame clones only, minus some. This sample has around 350,000 clones, with 73% found just once. The sequencing sample was made of memory CD4+ T cells sorted from blood. The receptors here all came from a man aged 25 to 40 in good health. CDR3s include the opening cysteine and the closing phenylalanine or tryptophan. The D gene is left open where the match is weak. The size entry is marked missing in some rows and otherwise reads once, few, many or a size class.

clone_size d_call j_call v_call cdr3_nt cdr3_aa
. . TRBJ1-1 TRBV28 TGTGCCAGCAAACTACAGGGGAACACTGAAGCTTTCTTT CASKLQGNTEAFF
. . TRBJ1-1 TRBV20-1 TGCAGTGCTTCGTCCCTAGTAGAAGCTTTCTTT CSASSLVEAFF
. . TRBJ1-1 TRBV5-1 TGCGCCAGCAGAGTGAGGGGGAACACTGAAGCTTTCTTT CASRVRGNTEAFF
few . TRBJ1-5 TRBV19 TGTGCCAGTAGTATAGAGGCTACGGGCAATCAGCCCCAGCATTTT CASSIEATGNQPQHF
many . TRBJ1-5 TRBV28 TGTGCCAGCAGTCCTGAGCCTTTTAGGGCCCAGCATTTT CASSPEPFRAQHF
few . TRBJ2-7 TRBV15 TGTGCCACCAGCCAGGAGCAGGGTTGGGAGCAGTACTTC CATSQEQGWEQYF
. . TRBJ2-5 TRBV7-9 TGTGCCAGCAGCCCCCCCCAGGGGTTAGAGACCCAGTACTTC CASSPPQGLETQYF
. . TRBJ2-3 TRBV6-1 TGTGCCAGCGGGGCGCGGGACGGAAGCACAGATACGCAGTATTTT CASGARDGSTDTQYF
. . TRBJ2-5 TRBV28 TGTGCCACCACAGGGTTGTGGGGGGAGACCCAGTACTTC CATTGLWGETQYF
. . TRBJ2-7 TRBV5-5 TGTGCCAGCAGCATTCAGACAGGCCACCGAACCTACGAGCAGTACTTC CASSIQTGHRTYEQYF
. . TRBJ1-1 TRBV28 TGTGCCCAGGACACTGAAGCTTTCTTT CAQDTEAFF
. . TRBJ2-6 TRBV18 TGTGCCAGCTCACAACGGACAGCTAACTCTGGGGCCAACGTCCTGACTTTC CASSQRTANSGANVLTF
. TRBD1 TRBJ1-1 TRBV14 TGTGCCAGCAGCCAAGTGGAACAGGGGGCGTTGAGGTCTGAAGCTTTCTTT CASSQVEQGALRSEAFF
. TRBD1 TRBJ1-5 TRBV4-1 TGCGCCAGCAGCCCCCGACAGGGCAACAATCAGCCCCAGCATTTT CASSPRQGNNQPQHF
. . TRBJ2-7 TRBV28 TGTGCCAGCAGTTTATGGGGTACCTACGAGCAGTACTTC CASSLWGTYEQYF
. . TRBJ1-1 TRBV2 TGTGCCAGCAGTGATTCAGCGGGTTCTGAAGCTTTCTTT CASSDSAGSEAFF
. . TRBJ1-5 TRBV5-8 TGTGCCAGTACGCCGGGACCCCATTTT CASTPGPHF
. . TRBJ1-4 TRBV7-9 TGTGCCAGCAGCGGGGGCAGGGGTGGTGAAAAACTGTTTTTT CASSGGRGGEKLFF
. . TRBJ2-6 TRBV28 TGTGCCAGCAGTTTTGACTCTGGGGCCAACGTCCTGACTTTC CASSFDSGANVLTF